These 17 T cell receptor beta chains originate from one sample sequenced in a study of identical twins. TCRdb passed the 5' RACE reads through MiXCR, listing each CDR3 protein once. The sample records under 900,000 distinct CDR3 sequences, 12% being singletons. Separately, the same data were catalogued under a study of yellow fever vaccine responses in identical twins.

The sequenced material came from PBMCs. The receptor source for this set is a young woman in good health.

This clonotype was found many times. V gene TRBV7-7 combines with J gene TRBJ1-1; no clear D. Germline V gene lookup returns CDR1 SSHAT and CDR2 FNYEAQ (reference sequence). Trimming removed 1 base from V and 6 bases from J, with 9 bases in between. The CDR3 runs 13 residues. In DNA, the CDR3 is TGTGCCAGCAGCTTAGTGGCGGGGTCTGAAGCTTTCTTT. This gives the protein CASSLVAGSEAFF.

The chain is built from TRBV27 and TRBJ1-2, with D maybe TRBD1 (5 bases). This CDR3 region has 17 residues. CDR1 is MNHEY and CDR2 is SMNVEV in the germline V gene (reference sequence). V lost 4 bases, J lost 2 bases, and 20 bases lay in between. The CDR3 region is CASSSLTPPGDNYGYTF. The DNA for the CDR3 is TGTGCCAGCAGTTCCCTCACCCCCCCCGGGGACAACTATGGCTACACCTTC.

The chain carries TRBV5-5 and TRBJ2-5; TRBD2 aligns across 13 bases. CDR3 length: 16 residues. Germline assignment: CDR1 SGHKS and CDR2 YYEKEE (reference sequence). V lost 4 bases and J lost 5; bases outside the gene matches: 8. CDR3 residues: CASSRTSGSEAETQYF. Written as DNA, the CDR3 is TGTGCCAGCAGCCGGACTAGCGGGAGTGAAGCGGAGACCCAGTACTTC.

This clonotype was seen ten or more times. CDR3 in DNA: TGTGCCAGCAGCTTAGGGACAGGGCCCTACGAGCAGTACTTC. This gives the protein CASSLGTGPYEQYF. The rearrangement uses TRBV7-2 and TRBJ2-7, with 8 bases fitting TRBD1. V shed 1 base and J 2 bases; nucleotides not matched to a gene: 1. Germline-derived CDR1 and CDR2 are SGHTA and FQGNSA. The CDR3 sequence is 14 residues long.

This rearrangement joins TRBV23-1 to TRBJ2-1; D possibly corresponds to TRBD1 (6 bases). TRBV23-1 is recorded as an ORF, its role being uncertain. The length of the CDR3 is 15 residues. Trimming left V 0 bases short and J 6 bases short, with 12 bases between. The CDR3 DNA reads TGCGCCAGCAGTCAATCGGGGACAACTTTCAATGAGCAGTTCTTC. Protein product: CASSQSGTTFNEQFF.

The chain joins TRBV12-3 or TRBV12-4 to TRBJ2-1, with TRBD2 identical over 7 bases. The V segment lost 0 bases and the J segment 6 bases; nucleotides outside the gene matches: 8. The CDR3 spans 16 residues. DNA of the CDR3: TGTGCCAGCAGTTTAGCGCTATTAGCGGGTCTCAATGAGCAGTTCTTC. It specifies CASSLALLAGLNEQFF.

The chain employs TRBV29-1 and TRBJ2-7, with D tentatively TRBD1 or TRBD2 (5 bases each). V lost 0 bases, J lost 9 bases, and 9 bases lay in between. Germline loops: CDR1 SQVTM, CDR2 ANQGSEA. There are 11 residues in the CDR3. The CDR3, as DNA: TGCAGCGTTGAAGAGGGGGTGGGGCAGTACTTC. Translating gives CSVEEGVGQYF.

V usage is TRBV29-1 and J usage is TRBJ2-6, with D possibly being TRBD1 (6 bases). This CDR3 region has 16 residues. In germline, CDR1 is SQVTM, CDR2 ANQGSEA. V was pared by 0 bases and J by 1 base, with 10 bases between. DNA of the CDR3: TGCAGCGTTGAAGACAGGGGTCGGTCTGGGGCCAACGTCCTGACTTTC. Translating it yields CSVEDRGRSGANVLTF.

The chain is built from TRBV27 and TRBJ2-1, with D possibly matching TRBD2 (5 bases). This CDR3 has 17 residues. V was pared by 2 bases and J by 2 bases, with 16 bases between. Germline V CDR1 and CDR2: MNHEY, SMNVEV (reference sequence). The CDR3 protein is CASSLVFLAGPYNEQFF. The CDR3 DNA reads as TGTGCCAGCAGTTTAGTGTTTCTAGCAGGCCCCTACAATGAGCAGTTCTTC.

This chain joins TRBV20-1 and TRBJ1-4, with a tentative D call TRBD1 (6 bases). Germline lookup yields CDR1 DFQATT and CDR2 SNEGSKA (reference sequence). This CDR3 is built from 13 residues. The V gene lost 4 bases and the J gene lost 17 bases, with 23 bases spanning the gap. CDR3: CSATPPPGTPTFF. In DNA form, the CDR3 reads TGCAGTGCTACTCCGCCACCCGGGACACCTACCTTTTTT.

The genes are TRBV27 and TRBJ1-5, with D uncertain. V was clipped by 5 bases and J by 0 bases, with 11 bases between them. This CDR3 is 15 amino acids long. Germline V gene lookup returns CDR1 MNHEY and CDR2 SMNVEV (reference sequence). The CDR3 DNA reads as TGTGCCAGCAGTAAGTGGGGTGATAGCAATCAGCCCCAGCATTTT. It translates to CASSKWGDSNQPQHF.

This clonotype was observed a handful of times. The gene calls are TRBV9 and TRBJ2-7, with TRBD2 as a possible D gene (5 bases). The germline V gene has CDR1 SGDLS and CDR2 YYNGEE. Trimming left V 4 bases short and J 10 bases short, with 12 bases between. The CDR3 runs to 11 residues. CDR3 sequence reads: CASSSRAGQYV. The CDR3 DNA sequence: TGTGCCAGCAGCTCGAGGGCAGGACAGTACGTC.

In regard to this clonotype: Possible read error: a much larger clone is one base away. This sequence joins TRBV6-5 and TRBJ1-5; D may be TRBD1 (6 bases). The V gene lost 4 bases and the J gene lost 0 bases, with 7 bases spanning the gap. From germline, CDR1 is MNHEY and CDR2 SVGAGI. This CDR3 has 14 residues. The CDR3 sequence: CASSWTVSNQPQHF. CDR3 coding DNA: TGTGCCAGCAGTTGGACAGTTAGCAATCAGCCCCAGCATTTT.

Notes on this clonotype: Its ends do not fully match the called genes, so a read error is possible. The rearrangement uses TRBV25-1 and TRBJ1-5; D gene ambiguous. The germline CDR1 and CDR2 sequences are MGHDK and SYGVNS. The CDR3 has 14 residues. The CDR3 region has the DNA TGTGCCGGCAGTGTAGGTATGGGTAATCAGCCCCAGCATTTT. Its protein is CAGSVGMGNQPQHF.

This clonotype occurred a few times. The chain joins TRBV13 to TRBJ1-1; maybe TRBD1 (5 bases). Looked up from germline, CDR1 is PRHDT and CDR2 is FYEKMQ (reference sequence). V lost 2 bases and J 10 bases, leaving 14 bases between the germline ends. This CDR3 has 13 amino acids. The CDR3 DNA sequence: TGTGCCAGCAGCTTACGTGGCAGGGCACGAGCTTTCTTT. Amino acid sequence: CASSLRGRARAFF.

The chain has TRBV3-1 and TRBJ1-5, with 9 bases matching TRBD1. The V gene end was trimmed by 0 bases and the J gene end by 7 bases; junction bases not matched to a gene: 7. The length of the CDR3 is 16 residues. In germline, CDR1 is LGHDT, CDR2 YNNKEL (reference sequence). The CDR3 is CASSQDLTGGRQPQHF. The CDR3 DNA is TGTGCCAGCAGCCAAGATCTGACAGGGGGGAGGCAGCCCCAGCATTTT.

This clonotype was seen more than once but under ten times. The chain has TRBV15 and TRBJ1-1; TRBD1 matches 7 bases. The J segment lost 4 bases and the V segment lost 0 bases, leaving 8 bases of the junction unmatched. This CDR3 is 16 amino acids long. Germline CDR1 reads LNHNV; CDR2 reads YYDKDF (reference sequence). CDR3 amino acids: CATSRDLRGQGTEAFF. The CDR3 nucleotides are TGTGCCACCAGCAGAGATCTGAGGGGGCAGGGCACTGAAGCTTTCTTT.